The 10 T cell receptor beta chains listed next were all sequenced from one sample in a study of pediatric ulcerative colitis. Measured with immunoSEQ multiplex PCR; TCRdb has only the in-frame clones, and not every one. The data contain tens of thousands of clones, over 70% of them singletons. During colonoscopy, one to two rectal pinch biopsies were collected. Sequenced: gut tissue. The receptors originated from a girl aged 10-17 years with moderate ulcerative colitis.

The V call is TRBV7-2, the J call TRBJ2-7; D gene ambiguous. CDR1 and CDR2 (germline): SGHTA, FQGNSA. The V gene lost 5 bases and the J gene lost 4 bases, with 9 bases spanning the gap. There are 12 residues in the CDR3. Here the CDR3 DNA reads TGTGCCAGCAGCCGCATGGCATACGAGCAGTACTTC. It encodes CASSRMAYEQYF.

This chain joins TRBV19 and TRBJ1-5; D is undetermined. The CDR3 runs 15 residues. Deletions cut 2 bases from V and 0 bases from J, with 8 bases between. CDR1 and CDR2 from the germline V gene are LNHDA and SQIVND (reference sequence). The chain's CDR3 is CASSINSNSNQPQHF. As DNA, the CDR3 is TGTGCCAGTAGTATAAATTCGAATAGCAATCAGCCCCAGCATTTT.

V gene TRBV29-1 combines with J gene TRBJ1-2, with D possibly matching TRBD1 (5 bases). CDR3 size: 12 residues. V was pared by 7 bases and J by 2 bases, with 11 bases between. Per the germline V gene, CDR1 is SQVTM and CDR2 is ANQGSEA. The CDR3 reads CSAMTENYGYTF. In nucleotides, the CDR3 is TGCAGCGCTATGACAGAGAACTATGGCTACACCTTC. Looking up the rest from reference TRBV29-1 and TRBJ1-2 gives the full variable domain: SAVISQKPSRDICQRGTSLTIQCQVDSQVTMMFWYRQQPGQSLTLIATANQGSEATYESGFVIDKFPISRPNLTFSTLTVSNMSPEDSSIYLCSAMTENYGYTFGSGTRLTVV.

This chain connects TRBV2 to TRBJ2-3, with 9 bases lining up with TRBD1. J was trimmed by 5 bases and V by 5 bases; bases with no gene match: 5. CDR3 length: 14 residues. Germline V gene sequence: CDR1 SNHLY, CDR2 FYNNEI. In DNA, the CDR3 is TGTGCCAGCAGTCAAGACAGGGGGGGAGATACGCAGTATTTT. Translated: CASSQDRGGDTQYF.

The CDR3 nucleotides are TGTGCCAGCAGGGAGCGATCGGCAGGCGAGCAGTACTTC. This translates into CASRERSAGEQYF. The gene calls are TRBV6-5 and TRBJ2-7; unclear D gene. V was trimmed by 6 bases and J by 6 bases, leaving 15 bases between them. This CDR3 is built from 13 residues. CDR1 MNHEY and CDR2 SVGAGI come from the germline V gene.

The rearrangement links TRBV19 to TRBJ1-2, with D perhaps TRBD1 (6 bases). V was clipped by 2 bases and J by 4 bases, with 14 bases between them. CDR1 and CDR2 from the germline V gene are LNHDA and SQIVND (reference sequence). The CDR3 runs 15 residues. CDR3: CASSIHLRGGYGYTF. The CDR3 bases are TGTGCCAGTAGTATACACCTTAGGGGGGGCTATGGCTACACCTTC.

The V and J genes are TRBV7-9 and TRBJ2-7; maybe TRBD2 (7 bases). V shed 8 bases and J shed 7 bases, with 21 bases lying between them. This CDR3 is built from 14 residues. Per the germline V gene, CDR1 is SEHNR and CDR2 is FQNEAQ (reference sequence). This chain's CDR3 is CASRRSGDTLEQYF. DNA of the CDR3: TGTGCCAGCCGTAGGAGCGGGGACACCTTAGAGCAGTACTTC. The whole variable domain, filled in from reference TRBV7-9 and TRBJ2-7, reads DTGVSQNPRHKITKRGQNVTFRCDPISEHNRLYWYRQTLGQGPEFLTYFQNEAQLEKSRLLSDRFSAERPKGSFSTLEIQRTEQGDSAMYLCASRRSGDTLEQYFGPGTRLTVT.

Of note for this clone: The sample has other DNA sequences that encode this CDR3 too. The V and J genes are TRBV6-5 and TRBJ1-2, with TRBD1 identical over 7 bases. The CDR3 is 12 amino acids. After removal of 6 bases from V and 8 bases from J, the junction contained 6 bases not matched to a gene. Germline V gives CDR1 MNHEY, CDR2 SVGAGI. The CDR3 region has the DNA TGTGCCAGCAGCTCCCAGGGGGACGGCTACACCTTC. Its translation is CASSSQGDGYTF.

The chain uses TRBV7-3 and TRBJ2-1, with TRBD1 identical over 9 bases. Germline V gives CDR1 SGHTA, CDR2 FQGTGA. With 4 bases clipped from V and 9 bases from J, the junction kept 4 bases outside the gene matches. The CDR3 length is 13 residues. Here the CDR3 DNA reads TGTGCCAGCAGCTACGGGACAGGGTTTGAGCAGTTCTTC. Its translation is CASSYGTGFEQFF. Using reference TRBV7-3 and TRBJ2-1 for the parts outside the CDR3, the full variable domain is GAGVSQTPSNKVTEKGKYVELRCDPISGHTALYWYRQSLGQGPEFLIYFQGTGAADDSGLPNDRFFAVRPEGSVSTLKIQRTERGDSAVYLCASSYGTGFEQFFGPGTRLTVL.

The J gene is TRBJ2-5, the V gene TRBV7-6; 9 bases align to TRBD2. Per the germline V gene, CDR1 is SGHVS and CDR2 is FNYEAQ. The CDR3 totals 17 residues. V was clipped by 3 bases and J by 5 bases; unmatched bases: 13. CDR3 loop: CASSLFTPGLAGETQYF. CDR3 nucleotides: TGTGCCAGCAGCTTGTTCACCCCGGGACTAGCCGGGGAGACCCAGTACTTC.